This T cell receptor (beta chain) derives from a study of shared clonotypes between healthy human individuals (dated by TCRdb to 2020 to 2021). About the full investigation: The cohort included a few men and a couple of women between 18 and 49 years of age. Blood TCR repertoires of roughly five healthy adults were deeply sequenced to estimate repertoire size and the extent of clonotype sharing between individuals. Leukapheresis yielded between about 0.85 and 9 billion PBMCs per donor. For each donor, three plates each were used for CD4 naive and CD4 memory, two plates were used for CD8 naive, and one plate was used for CD8 memory. Different laboratories and diverse techniques were used to prepare libraries and sequence TCR repertoires, to increase sequencing depth and limit assay-specific biases.

V sheds 1 base and J sheds 0 bases, leaving 6 bases between their ends. CDR1 and CDR2, looked up from the germline V gene, are SGHTA and FQGNSA. Including cysteine and phenylalanine, the CDR3 has 14 amino acids. The kept DNA is CDR3 alone, 42 bases in frame from the first base. TCR CDR3 regions were amplified from genomic DNA by multiplex PCR using the deep immunoSEQ assay. Genomic DNA extracted from each cell subset was distributed evenly over all wells of several immunoSEQ 96-well plates, and each plate served as one replicate. Each replicate PCR for sorted subsets received about 200 ng genomic DNA, equal to roughly 30,000 T cell genomes. The purified libraries were quantified using a Qubit 3.0 fluorometer, sized with a Bioanalyzer 2100, and then quantified again using the KAPA Library Quantification kit. A separate single-read 150-cycle Illumina NextSeq 550 flow cell was used to sequence each immunoSEQ 96-well plate. The paper's data handling went like this. The immunoSEQ output contained only junctional sequences without quality scores, so filtering could not match that applied to full-length reads. Sequences were annotated with PyIR, a Python wrapper for IgBLAST v1.9, and V/J genes and CDR3 were assigned using IMGT germline references. Reads were removed for weak V/J assignments (E-value above 1e-6), missing CDR3, stop codons, out-of-frame junctions, or ambiguous translated residues. V3J clonotypes were defined as sequences sharing the same inferred V gene, J gene, and CDR3 amino acid sequence. Percentage overlap between repertoires was calculated by dividing the number of shared unique clonotypes by the size of the smaller repertoire. Repertoire richness was assessed with RTK rarefaction, the Chao1 estimator, and Recon v2.1 estimates of unobserved clonotypes. OLGA was used to compute generation probabilities for all TCRbeta clonotypes that the gDNA method yielded from a few donors. TCRdb carries this immuneACCESS record with in-frame sequences only. Its versions omit some clonotypes, under half of them owing to an unresolved V gene in the studies checked, with the rest unexplained. D and trimming come from the DNA, and the V and J calls and clone size come from that table. Counted in this sample were more than 1,200,000 clones; around 98.5% of them appeared once. Approximately 0.4% of the sample is held by the ten biggest clonotypes.

As for this clone: Its specific antigen is unknown. The record has no base qualities; no much larger clone is one base away. Other nucleotide sequences in the sample specify the same CDR3.

What the work shows at the level of the full study, not this receptor alone: Compared with non-shared clonotypes, the clonotypes found in all four sorted-subset donors had higher generation probabilities. Rarefaction of sorted-subset datasets indicated incomplete sequencing despite the large sequencing depth. Pairwise subsampling indicated that sequencing depth was expected to affect the degree of clonotype sharing among donors. Only blood was sampled, and tissue TCR repertoires likely differ from those in blood. Estimated clonotype richness was generally larger for naive than for memory subsets. Because the study included a small number of donors, the genetic and exposure-history diversity represented was limited. When several donors were compared, the shared fraction of clonotypes was about 5.4% for naive CD4, 3.5% for naive CD8, more than 2% for memory CD4, and 0.35% to 0.4% for memory CD8.

Healthy HIV-negative adults with no recently reported acute infections or vaccinations were included as donors. Only Caucasian adults living in Nashville, Tennessee, USA were represented among the donors. CD4+ T cells were enriched by magnetic negative selection, after which naive cells were positively selected on CD45RA and the negative fraction was taken as the memory subset. After blood collection by leukapheresis, PBMCs were isolated using Ficoll-Histopaque density gradient centrifugation and then cryopreserved in the vapor phase of liquid nitrogen. Analytical flow cytometry was used to check the purity and quantity of every magnetically sorted T cell population. Genomic DNA was isolated from each sorted fraction and quantified by UV absorbance on a Nanodrop 2000c.

The V gene is TRBV7-2 and the J gene is TRBJ1-1; the D gene is not confidently resolved. Sequencing input: naive CD4+ T cells sorted from blood. The sample's cell subset or site label, decoded: CD45RA+ positively selected. This clonotype was obtained from a man younger than 45 in good health. The CDR3 is CASSLDRVNTEAFF. The DNA sequence is as follows: TGTGCCAGCAGCTTAGATCGGGTGAACACTGAAGCTTTCTTT.